This TCR beta chain was identified in a study of blood T cell repertoires in COVID-19. For the study at large: Sample material is recorded as cDNA or gDNA derived from T cells, B-cell-depleted T cells, or PBMCs.

The assay was immunoSEQ multiplex PCR, and TCRdb's table has in-frame clones only and misses some. The table lists approximately 210,000 clones, around four fifths of them singletons. CDR3 length: 15 amino acids. Trimming stripped 6 bases from V and 0 bases from J, with 16 bases between. Germline V gene data show CDR1 as SGHNT and CDR2 as YYREEE (reference sequence). This sequence joins TRBV5-4 and TRBJ2-7; D perhaps matches TRBD1 (6 bases). This clonotype was sampled from a man aged 30-40 years with active or convalescent COVID-19. The sequenced sample was peripheral blood. The CDR3 DNA sequence: TGTGCCAGCATGAGAGAGCCGGACAGCTCCTACGAGCAGTACTTC. Translating it yields CASMREPDSSYEQYF. The full variable domain, its missing parts supplied by reference TRBV5-4 and TRBJ2-7, is ETGVTQSPTHLIKTRGQQVTLRCSSQSGHNTVSWYQQALGQGPQFIFQYYREEENGRGNFPPRFSGLQFPNYSSELNVNALELDDSALYLCASMREPDSSYEQYFGPGTRLTVT.